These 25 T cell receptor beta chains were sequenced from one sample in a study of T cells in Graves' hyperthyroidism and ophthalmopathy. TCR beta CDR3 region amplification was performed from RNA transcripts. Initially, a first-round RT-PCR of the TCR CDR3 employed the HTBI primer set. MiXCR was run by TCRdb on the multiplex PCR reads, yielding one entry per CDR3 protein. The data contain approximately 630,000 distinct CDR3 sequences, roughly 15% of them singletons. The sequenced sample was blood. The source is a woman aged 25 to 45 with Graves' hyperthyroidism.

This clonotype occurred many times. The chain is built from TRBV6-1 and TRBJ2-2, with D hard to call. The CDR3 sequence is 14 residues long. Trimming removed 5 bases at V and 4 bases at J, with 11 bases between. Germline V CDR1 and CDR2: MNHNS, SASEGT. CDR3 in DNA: TGTGCCAGCAGTTCACCAAGTGGCACCGGGGAGCTGTTTTTT. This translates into CASSSPSGTGELFF.

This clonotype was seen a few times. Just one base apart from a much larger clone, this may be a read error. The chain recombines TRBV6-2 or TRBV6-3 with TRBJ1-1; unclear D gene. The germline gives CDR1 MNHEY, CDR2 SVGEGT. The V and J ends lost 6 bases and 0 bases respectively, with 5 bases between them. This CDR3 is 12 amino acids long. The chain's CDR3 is CASSWMNTEAFF. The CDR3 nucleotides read TGTGCCAGCAGCTGGATGAACACTGAAGCTTTCTTT.

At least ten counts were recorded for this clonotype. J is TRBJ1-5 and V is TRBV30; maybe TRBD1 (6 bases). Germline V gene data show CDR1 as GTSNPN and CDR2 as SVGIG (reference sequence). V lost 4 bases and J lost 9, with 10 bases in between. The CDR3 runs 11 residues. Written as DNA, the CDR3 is TGTGCCTGGACTAAGACAGGGCCCCAGCATTTT. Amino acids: CAWTKTGPQHF. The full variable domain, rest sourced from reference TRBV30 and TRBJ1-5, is SQTIHQWPATLVQPVGSPLSLECTVEGTSNPNLYWYRQAAGRGLQLLFYSVGIGQISSEVPQNLSASRPQDRQFILSSKKLLLSDSGFYLCAWTKTGPQHFGDGTRLSIL.

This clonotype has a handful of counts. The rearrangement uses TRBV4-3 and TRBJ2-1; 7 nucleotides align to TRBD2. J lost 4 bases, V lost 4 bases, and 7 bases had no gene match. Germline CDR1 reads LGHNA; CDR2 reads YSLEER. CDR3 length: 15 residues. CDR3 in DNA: TGCGCCAGCAGCCCCACCCTAGCGGTTTACAATGAGCAGTTCTTC. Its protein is CASSPTLAVYNEQFF.

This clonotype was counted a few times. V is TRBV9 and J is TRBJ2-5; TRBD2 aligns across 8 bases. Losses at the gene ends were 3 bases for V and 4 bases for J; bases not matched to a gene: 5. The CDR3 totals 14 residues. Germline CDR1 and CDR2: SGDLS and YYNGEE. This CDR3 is CASSAGTSPETQYF. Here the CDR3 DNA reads TGTGCCAGCAGCGCCGGGACTAGTCCAGAGACCCAGTACTTC.

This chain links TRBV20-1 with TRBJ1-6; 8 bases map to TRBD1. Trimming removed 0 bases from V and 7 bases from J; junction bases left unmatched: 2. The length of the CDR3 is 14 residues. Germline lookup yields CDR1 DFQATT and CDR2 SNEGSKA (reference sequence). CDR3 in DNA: TGCAGTGCTAGAGAGGACAGGGTAAATTCACCCCTCCACTTT. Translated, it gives CSAREDRVNSPLHF.

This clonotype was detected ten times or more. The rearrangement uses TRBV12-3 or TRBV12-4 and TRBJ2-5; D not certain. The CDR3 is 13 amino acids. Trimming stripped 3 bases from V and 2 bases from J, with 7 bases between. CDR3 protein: CASSFAAQETQYF. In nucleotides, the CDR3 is TGTGCCAGCAGTTTCGCGGCGCAAGAGACCCAGTACTTC.

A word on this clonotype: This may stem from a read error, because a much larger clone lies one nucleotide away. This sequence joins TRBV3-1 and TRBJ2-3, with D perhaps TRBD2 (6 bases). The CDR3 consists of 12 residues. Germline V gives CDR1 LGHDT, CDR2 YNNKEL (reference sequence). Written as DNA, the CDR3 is TGTTCCAGCAGCCGGAGGGTAGATACGCAGTATTTT. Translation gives CSSSRRVDTQYF.

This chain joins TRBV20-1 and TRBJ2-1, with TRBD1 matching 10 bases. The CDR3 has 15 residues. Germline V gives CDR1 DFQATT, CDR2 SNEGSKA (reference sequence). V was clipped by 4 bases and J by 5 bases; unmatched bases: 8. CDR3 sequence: CSAKPLGTGDNEQFF. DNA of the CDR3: TGCAGTGCTAAGCCTTTAGGGACAGGGGACAATGAGCAGTTCTTC.

CDR3 bases: TGTGCCAGCGGCAGACTAGTAGGCGGGGAGCTGTTTTTT. This gives the protein CASGRLVGGELFF. The rearrangement uses TRBV27 and TRBJ2-2, with D maybe TRBD2 (6 bases). The CDR3 runs to 13 residues. Looked up from germline, CDR1 is MNHEY and CDR2 is SMNVEV (reference sequence). V was clipped by 8 bases and J by 7 bases, with 14 bases between them.

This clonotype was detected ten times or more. The CDR3 DNA reads as TGCGCCAGCTCATCCATTAGCGGGATCACAGATACGCAGTATTTT. It codes for CASSSISGITDTQYF. The rearrangement uses TRBV5-1 and TRBJ2-3; 8 nucleotides agree with TRBD2. CDR1 SGHRS and CDR2 YFSETQ come from the germline V gene. This CDR3 has 15 residues. V shed 7 bases and J 2 bases; nucleotides not matched to a gene: 9.

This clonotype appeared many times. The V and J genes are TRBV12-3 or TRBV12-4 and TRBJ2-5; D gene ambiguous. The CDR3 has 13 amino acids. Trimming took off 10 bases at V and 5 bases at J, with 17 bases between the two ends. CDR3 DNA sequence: TGTGCCACCTCTTTCGGCGGCTGGGAGACCCAGTACTTC. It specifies CATSFGGWETQYF.

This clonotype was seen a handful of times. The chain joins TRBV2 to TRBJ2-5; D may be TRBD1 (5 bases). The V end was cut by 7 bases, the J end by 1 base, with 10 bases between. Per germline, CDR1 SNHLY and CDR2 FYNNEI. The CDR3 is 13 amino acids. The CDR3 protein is CASKDSFQETQYF. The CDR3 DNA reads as TGTGCCAGCAAAGACAGCTTCCAAGAGACCCAGTACTTC.

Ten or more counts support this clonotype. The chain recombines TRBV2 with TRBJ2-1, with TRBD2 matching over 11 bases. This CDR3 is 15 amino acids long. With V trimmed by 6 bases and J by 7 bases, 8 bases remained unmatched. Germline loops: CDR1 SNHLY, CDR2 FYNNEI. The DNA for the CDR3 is TGTGCCAGCAGAAGGGGGACTAGCGGAGGGAATGAGCAGTTCTTC. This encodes CASRRGTSGGNEQFF.

CDR3 in amino acids: CASSYNPRGSLNTEAFF. CDR3 bases: TGTGCCAGCAGTTACAACCCCCGGGGGAGCCTGAACACTGAAGCTTTCTTT. The chain has TRBV6-5 and TRBJ1-1, with D tentatively TRBD1 (5 bases). Germline V gene sequence: CDR1 MNHEY, CDR2 SVGAGI. V shed 2 bases and J shed 0 bases, with 16 bases lying between them. This CDR3 region has 17 residues.

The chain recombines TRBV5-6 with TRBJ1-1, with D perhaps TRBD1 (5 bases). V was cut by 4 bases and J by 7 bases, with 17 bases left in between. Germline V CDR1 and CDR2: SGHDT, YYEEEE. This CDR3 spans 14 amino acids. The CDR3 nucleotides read TGTGCCAGCAGCCCGACCAGGGTGCATTATGAAGCTTTCTTT. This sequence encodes CASSPTRVHYEAFF.

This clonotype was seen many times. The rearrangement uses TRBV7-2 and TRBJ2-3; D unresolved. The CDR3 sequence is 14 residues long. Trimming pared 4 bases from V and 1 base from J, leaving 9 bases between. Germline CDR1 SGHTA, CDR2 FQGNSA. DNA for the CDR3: TGTGCCAGCAGCTCCAGTTTAGGCACAGATACGCAGTATTTT. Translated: CASSSSLGTDTQYF.

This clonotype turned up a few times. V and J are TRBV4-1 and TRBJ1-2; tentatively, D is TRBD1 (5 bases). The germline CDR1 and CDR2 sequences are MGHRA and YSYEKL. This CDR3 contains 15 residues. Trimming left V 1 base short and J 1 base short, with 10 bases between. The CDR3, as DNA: TGCGCCAGCAGCCAAGCCGGGACGGTTAACTATGGCTACACCTTC. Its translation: CASSQAGTVNYGYTF.

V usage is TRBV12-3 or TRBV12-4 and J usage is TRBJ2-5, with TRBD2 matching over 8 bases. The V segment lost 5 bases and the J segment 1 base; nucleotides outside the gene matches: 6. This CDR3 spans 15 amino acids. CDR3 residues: CASSTGREAQETQYF. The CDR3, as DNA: TGTGCCAGCAGTACCGGGCGGGAGGCCCAAGAGACCCAGTACTTC.

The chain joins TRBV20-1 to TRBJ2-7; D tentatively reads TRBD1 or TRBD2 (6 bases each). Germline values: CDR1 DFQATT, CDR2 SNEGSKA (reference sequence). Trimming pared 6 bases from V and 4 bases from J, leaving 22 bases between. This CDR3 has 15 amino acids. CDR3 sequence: CSAEPGAITVYEQYF. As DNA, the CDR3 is TGCAGTGCCGAGCCGGGGGCGATAACCGTATACGAGCAGTACTTC.

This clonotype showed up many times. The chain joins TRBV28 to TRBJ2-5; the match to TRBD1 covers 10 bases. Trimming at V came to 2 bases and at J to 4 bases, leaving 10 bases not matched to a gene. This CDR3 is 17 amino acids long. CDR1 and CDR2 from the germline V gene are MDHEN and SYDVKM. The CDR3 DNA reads TGTGCCAGCAGTTTAAGCCCCAGGGGACAGGGGCTAGAGACCCAGTACTTC. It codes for CASSLSPRGQGLETQYF.

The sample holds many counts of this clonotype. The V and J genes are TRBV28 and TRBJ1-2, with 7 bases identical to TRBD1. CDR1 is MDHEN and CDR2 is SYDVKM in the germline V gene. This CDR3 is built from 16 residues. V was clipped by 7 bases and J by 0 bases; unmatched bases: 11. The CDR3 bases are TGTGCCAGCAACTTGCGTGACAGGGTGCCTAACTATGGCTACACCTTC. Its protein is CASNLRDRVPNYGYTF.

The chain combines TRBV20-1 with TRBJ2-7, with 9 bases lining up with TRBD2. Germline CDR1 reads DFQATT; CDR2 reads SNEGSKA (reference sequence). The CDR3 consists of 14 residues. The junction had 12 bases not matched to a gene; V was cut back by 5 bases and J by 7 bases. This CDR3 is CSAENLAGTREQYF. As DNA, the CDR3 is TGCAGTGCTGAGAATCTAGCGGGGACGAGGGAGCAGTACTTC.

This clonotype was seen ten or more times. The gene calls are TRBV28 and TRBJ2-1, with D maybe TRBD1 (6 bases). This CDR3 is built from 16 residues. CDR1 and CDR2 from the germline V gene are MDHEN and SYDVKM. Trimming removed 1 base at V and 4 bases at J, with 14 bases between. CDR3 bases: TGTGCCAGCAGTTTATTACAGGGCCTTCAATACAATGAGCAGTTCTTC. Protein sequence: CASSLLQGLQYNEQFF.

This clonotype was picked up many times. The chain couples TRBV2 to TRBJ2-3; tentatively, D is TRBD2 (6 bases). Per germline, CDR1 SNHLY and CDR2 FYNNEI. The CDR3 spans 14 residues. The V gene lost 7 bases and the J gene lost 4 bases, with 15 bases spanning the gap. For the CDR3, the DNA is TGTGCCAGCAACGAGGGAGGCTGGGCAGATACGCAGTATTTT. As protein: CASNEGGWADTQYF.